The T cell receptor (beta chain) described here comes from a study of PD-L1 blockade in urothelial cancer (dated by TCRdb to 2016 to 2017). About the study as a whole: Every patient began therapy in about 2014 and was given atezolizumab 1,200 mg intravenously every 3 weeks. About 90% of the roughly 29 patients were identified as males with urothelial cancer of bladder origin, and a prior smoking history was reported by 18 of 29 patients. An ECOG performance status of 0 or 1 was recorded for the patients, and 0 to 3 prior chemotherapy regimens had been received by the patients. Blood samples were analyzed at two time points: 3 weeks after treatment start (second dose) and 6 weeks after treatment start. Blood samples gave median yields of about 150,000 T cells and 65,000 to 85,000 unique TCRs, along with a median clonality of around 0.08. An exploratory multi-omic analysis was conducted of the somatic, immune and clinical correlates of response to PD-L1 blockade with atezolizumab in urothelial cancer. TCR sequencing covered pretreatment tumor samples and matched, serially collected peripheral blood taken before and after atezolizumab treatment. Progression-free survival longer than 6 months counted as durable clinical benefit, and TCR features were additionally tested against both progression-free and overall survival. In the same patients, whole exome sequencing and RNA sequencing of pretreatment tumors were performed in addition to TCR sequencing. Durable clinical benefit was achieved by nine patients but not by the remaining 20. Just over 28 patients had pretreatment blood TCR-seq, some 24 had at least one posttreatment blood collection, and some 24 had tumor TCR-seq.

The CDR3 sequence holds 15 residues, the cysteine and phenylalanine included. The read is trimmed to its CDR3 DNA, 45 bases read in frame from base 1. CDR1 is given as SNHLY and CDR2 as FYNNEI, both from the germline V gene. Between the V and J ends, shortened by 11 bases and 4 bases respectively, the junction contains 23 bases. A cohort of about 30 patients with locally advanced or metastatic urothelial carcinoma, treated at Memorial Sloan Kettering on a trial protocol, was included. Peripheral blood mononuclear cells were collected from each patient pretreatment and during treatment, giving between 1 and 8 total time points per patient. The Qiagen DNeasy Blood extraction kit was used to purify genomic DNA from total PBMCs and from tumor samples. Collected pretreatment and during treatment, PBMCs were isolated and stored as previously described. The full study reports these points: Greater expansion of tumor-associated TCR clones in peripheral blood 3 weeks after the start of treatment was observed in patients with durable benefit (n of about 21, p = 0.022). Because the sample size was small (n ≈ 30) and many exploratory analyses were performed, the results are intended to be hypothesis-generating. A pretreatment peripheral blood TCR clonality below the median was linked to improved progression-free and overall survival.

Synthetic TCR analog templates were spiked into each PCR to estimate absolute template abundance from read counts. The immunoSEQ assay used bias-controlled V and J gene primers to amplify TCRbeta CDR3 regions from genomic DNA. Sequencing of rearranged TCRbeta segments was performed at approximately 20X coverage. Per the authors' processing: Clustering was used to correct sequencing errors, and CDR3s were annotated against IMGT to assign V, D and J genes. Out-of-frame and stop-codon sequences were excluded, and only productive TCRbeta rearrangements were used in downstream analyses. Clonality was computed as one minus Shannon entropy normalized by the log of the number of unique productive sequences. Fisher's exact test with Benjamini-Hochberg correction, at a threshold of adjusted p below 0.01, was used to find clones that differed between time points or between blood and tumor. TCRdb re-hosts the immuneACCESS table, in-frame sequences only. Its copies lack some clones; in the studies checked, an unresolved V gene accounts for under half of them, and the cause for the rest is not known. The V and J calls and clone size are taken from that table; D and trimming were inferred from the DNA. The sample table holds some 77,000 clones, of which roughly 87% were seen once. Under 6% of the sample rests with the top ten.

Notes on this clone: Its cognate antigen has yet to be identified. The record has no base qualities; no much larger clone is one base away.

The chain is encoded by TRBV2 joined to TRBJ2-5; the D region possibly corresponds to TRBD2 (5 bases align). The TCR sequence derives from a woman between 65 and 79 years old with urothelial cancer. The source was PBMCs, collected around atezolizumab (anti-PD-L1) treatment. CDR3 sequence: CARQRGRGKRETQYF. DNA sequence: TGTGCCCGCCAGCGTGGACGGGGTAAAAGAGAGACCCAGTACTTC.